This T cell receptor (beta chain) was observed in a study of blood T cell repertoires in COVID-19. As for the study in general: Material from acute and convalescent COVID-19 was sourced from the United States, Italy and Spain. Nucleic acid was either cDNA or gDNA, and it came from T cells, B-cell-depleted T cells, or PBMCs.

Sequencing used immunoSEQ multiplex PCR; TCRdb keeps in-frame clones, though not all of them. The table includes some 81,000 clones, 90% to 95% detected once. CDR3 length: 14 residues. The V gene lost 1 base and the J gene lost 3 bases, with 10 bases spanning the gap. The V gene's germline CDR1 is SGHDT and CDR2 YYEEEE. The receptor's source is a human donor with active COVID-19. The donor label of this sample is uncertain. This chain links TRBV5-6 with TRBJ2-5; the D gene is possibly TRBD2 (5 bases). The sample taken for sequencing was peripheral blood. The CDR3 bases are TGTGCCAGCAGCTTGTGGGTCGGGGAAGAGACCCAGTACTTC. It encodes CASSLWVGEETQYF.